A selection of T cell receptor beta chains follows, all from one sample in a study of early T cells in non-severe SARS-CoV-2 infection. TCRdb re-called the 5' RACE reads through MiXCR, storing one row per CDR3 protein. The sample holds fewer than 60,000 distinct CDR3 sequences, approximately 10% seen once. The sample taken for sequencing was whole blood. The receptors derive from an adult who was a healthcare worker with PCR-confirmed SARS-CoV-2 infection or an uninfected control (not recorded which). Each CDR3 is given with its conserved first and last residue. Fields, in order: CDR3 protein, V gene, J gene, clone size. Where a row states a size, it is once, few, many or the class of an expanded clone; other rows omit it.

CDR3: CASGLLGQGKYEQYF; V: TRBV5-1; J: TRBJ2-7; size: few
CDR3: CASSSRPTGNYNEQFF; V: TRBV7-2; J: TRBJ2-1; size: many
CDR3: CASSHQGQGYGYTF; V: TRBV7-2; J: TRBJ1-2; size: many
CDR3: CASSQDWRGSTDTQYF; V: TRBV4-2; J: TRBJ2-3; size: -
CDR3: CSVEIGTEAFF; V: TRBV29-1; J: TRBJ1-1; size: -
CDR3: CASSKVQLYEKLFF; V: TRBV21-1; J: TRBJ1-4; size: many
CDR3: CASSLVGGRGETQYF; V: TRBV7-9; J: TRBJ2-5; size: -
CDR3: CASSPGLAGEYEQYF; V: TRBV4-3; J: TRBJ2-7; size: many
CDR3: CASGLPGGGIDEQFF; V: TRBV12-5; J: TRBJ2-1; size: many
CDR3: CASRKTGTPVIEAFF; V: TRBV14; J: TRBJ1-1; size: many
CDR3: CASSFEEGATYEQYF; V: TRBV12-3/TRBV12-4; J: TRBJ2-7; size: -
CDR3: CSVFRQGIYNEQFF; V: TRBV29-1; J: TRBJ2-1; size: few
CDR3: CASSLPGLAGGELFF; V: TRBV5-5; J: TRBJ2-2; size: many
CDR3: CASSLDLADSGNTIYF; V: TRBV11-2; J: TRBJ1-3; size: few
CDR3: CAWRLAGRSYNEQFF; V: TRBV30; J: TRBJ2-1; size: -
CDR3: CASSYSYIRLTSAGELFF; V: TRBV6-2/TRBV6-3; J: TRBJ2-2; size: -